This section outlines one T cell receptor beta chain sequence together with its context. Its antigen is not known. These data come from a study of post-analysis software for immune sequencing data. CDR3 length: 16 residues. CDR1 and CDR2 from the germline V gene are LGHDT and YNNKEL (reference sequence). Study-level results: Higher frequency in patients than in controls was seen for five TRBV segments, with TRBV5-6, TRBV5-1 and TRBV20-1 among them.

Carried by the TCR beta cDNA libraries were unique molecular identifiers. TCRdb re-called the PCR reads with MiXCR, one entry per CDR3 protein. The sample has 750,000 to 900,000 distinct CDR3 sequences, 46% seen once; the top ten hold roughly 4.9%. The source material was blood. V usage is TRBV3-1 and J usage is TRBJ2-7; 7 positions agree with TRBD2. The closer fit of TRBJ2-5 to the DNA end suggests the J call may be wrong. This receptor was taken from a girl between 5 and 17 years old with multiple sclerosis. CDR3 residues: CASSQVGTTSKETQYF. CDR3 DNA: TGTGCCAGCAGCCAAGTAGGGACTACGTCAAAAGAGACCCAGTACTTC.